The 22 T cell receptor beta chains below were found in one sample sequenced in a study of blood T cell repertoires in COVID-19. Some clones are missing from TCRdb's copy, which holds only in-frame ones; the method was immunoSEQ multiplex PCR. The data show 300,000 to 500,000 clones, approximately 90% seen once. Sequenced material: PBMCs or T cells enriched from blood (not recorded which). The receptors were sampled from a woman under 40 with acute COVID-19.

V is TRBV4-2 and J is TRBJ2-1; TRBD2 agrees at 10 bases. Trimming took 0 bases from V and 3 from J; bases not matched to a gene: 5. The CDR3 consists of 17 residues. In germline, CDR1 is LGHNA, CDR2 YNFKEQ. The CDR3 loop is CASSQEKAGGRYNEQFF. DNA of the CDR3: TGTGCCAGCAGCCAAGAAAAAGCGGGGGGGCGCTACAATGAGCAGTTCTTC.

This chain uses TRBV6-5 with TRBJ1-2; perhaps TRBD1 as D (6 bases). From germline, CDR1 is MNHEY and CDR2 SVGAGI. This CDR3 is built from 15 residues. The ends were cut back, 2 bases at V and 5 bases at J, with 15 bases in the middle. The CDR3 DNA reads TGTGCCAGCAGTTACGGGCAGGGGCAACCATATGGCTACACCTTC. It translates to CASSYGQGQPYGYTF.

Remarks on this clone: Other nucleotide sequences in the sample specify the same CDR3. The chain links TRBV9 to TRBJ1-1, with D maybe TRBD1 (5 bases). The germline gives CDR1 SGDLS, CDR2 YYNGEE. Deletions cut 0 bases from V and 6 bases from J, with 12 bases between. This CDR3 is 14 amino acids long. In DNA, the CDR3 is TGTGCCAGCAGCGTAGGCGACAGAGTAGCTGAAGCTTTCTTT. Its translation is CASSVGDRVAEAFF.

The genes are TRBV4-3 and TRBJ1-6; possible D gene TRBD1, 5 bases. Germline loops: CDR1 LGHNA, CDR2 YSLEER. V lost 0 bases to trimming and J lost 3 bases, with 9 bases between them. The CDR3 spans 16 residues. The CDR3 region has the DNA TGCGCCAGCAGCCAAGATTACACAGGCTATAATTCACCCCTCCACTTT. As protein: CASSQDYTGYNSPLHF.

The chain couples TRBV10-3 to TRBJ2-2, with a possible D match to TRBD2 (6 bases). The germline V gene has CDR1 ENHRY and CDR2 SYGVKD. CDR3 length: 15 residues. Trimming left V 6 bases short and J 5 bases short, with 16 bases between. Here the CDR3 DNA reads TGTGCCATCAGGCGCGGGGAGCGTCGTACCGGGGAGCTGTTTTTT. Amino acids: CAIRRGERRTGELFF.

This clone appeared a single time. The chain couples TRBV4-3 to TRBJ2-3, with D maybe TRBD2 (6 bases). The CDR3 runs to 17 residues. CDR1 LGHNA and CDR2 YSLEER come from the germline V gene. Trimming removed 0 bases at V and 5 bases at J, with 18 bases between. CDR3: CASSQDTITGVVDTQYF. CDR3 in DNA: TGCGCCAGCAGCCAAGATACCATAACGGGGGTGGTAGATACGCAGTATTTT.

This clone was seen only a few times. This rearrangement joins TRBV7-3 to TRBJ2-1; 10 positions match TRBD2. Looked up from germline, CDR1 is SGHTA and CDR2 is FQGTGA. This CDR3 contains 19 residues. The V and J ends lost 3 bases and 0 bases, in that order; junction bases with no gene match: 11. CDR3 protein: CASSLVAGGPLSSYNEQFF. In DNA form, the CDR3 reads TGTGCCAGCAGCTTGGTAGCGGGGGGCCCATTAAGCTCCTACAATGAGCAGTTCTTC.

For this clone: A much larger clonotype is one base distant, so this may be a read error. The rearrangement joins TRBV2 to TRBJ1-1, with TRBD1 identical over 7 bases. V lost 6 bases and J lost 4; bases outside the gene matches: 5. CDR3 length: 13 residues. Germline assignment: CDR1 SNHLY and CDR2 FYNNEI. DNA for the CDR3: TGTGCCAGCAGCCCGACAGGGAGCACTGAAGCTTTCTTT. Amino acids: CASSPTGSTEAFF.

This clone was detected only a few times. V usage is TRBV7-6 and J usage is TRBJ1-4; 9 bases fit TRBD1. Germline lookup yields CDR1 SGHVS and CDR2 FNYEAQ. This CDR3 has 14 residues. V was clipped by 1 base and J by 6 bases; unmatched bases: 0. Written as DNA, the CDR3 is TGTGCCAGCAGCTTAGGACAGGGGGATGAAAAACTGTTTTTT. It specifies CASSLGQGDEKLFF.

V gene TRBV20-1 combines with J gene TRBJ2-2; possibly TRBD1 for D (6 bases). CDR1 is DFQATT, CDR2 SNEGSKA, per germline (reference sequence). The CDR3 loop spans 13 amino acids. The ends were cut back, 3 bases at V and 5 bases at J, with 10 bases in the middle. The CDR3 loop reads CSASTGLTGELFF. Written as DNA, the CDR3 is TGCAGTGCTAGTACAGGGCTAACCGGGGAGCTGTTTTTT.

The genes are TRBV5-1 and TRBJ2-2, with D unclear. The V end lost 0 bases, the J end lost 0 bases, and 9 bases lay between the germline ends. The germline V gene encodes CDR1 SGHRS and CDR2 YFSETQ. CDR3 length: 16 amino acids. The CDR3 DNA sequence: TGCGCCAGCAGCTTGGGGCGAGGCGCGAACACCGGGGAGCTGTTTTTT. It encodes CASSLGRGANTGELFF.

The rearrangement uses TRBV5-1 and TRBJ2-7, with TRBD1 matching over 7 bases. The V segment lost 4 bases and the J segment 5 bases; nucleotides outside the gene matches: 12. From germline, CDR1 is SGHRS and CDR2 YFSETQ. The CDR3 has 15 residues. The CDR3: CASSVTRTGIHEQYF. CDR3 nucleotides: TGCGCCAGCAGCGTCACCCGGACAGGAATCCACGAGCAGTACTTC.

The DNA of the CDR3 is TGTGCCAGCAGCCCCACAGGGAACAATGAGCAGTTCTTC. This encodes CASSPTGNNEQFF. The chain combines TRBV14 with TRBJ2-1; perhaps TRBD1 as D (6 bases). CDR1 and CDR2 (germline): SGHDN, FVKESK. The CDR3 has 13 amino acids. V was clipped by 4 bases and J by 5 bases, with 9 bases between them.

The chain recombines TRBV2 with TRBJ1-1, with TRBD1 as a possible D gene (5 bases). V was pared by 6 bases and J by 3 bases, with 14 bases between. The CDR3 loop spans 14 amino acids. Germline CDR1 reads SNHLY; CDR2 reads FYNNEI. The CDR3 nucleotides are TGTGCCAGCAGCGAGGACACGTCCTACACTGAAGCTTTCTTT. Protein product: CASSEDTSYTEAFF.

The genes are TRBV7-9 and TRBJ2-1; TRBD2 matches 13 bases. Losses at the gene ends were 4 bases for V and 5 bases for J; bases not matched to a gene: 11. Germline V CDR1 and CDR2: SEHNR, FQNEAQ (reference sequence). This CDR3 comprises 18 residues. The CDR3 DNA sequence: TGTGCCAGCAGCTCTCGTCCCGGGACTAGCGGGGCGAACAATGAGCAGTTCTTC. Translation gives CASSSRPGTSGANNEQFF.

This clone was observed once. The V call is TRBV28, the J call TRBJ2-7; perhaps TRBD1 as D (5 bases). Trimming removed 1 base from V and 0 bases from J, with 7 bases in between. The CDR3 spans 14 residues. Germline CDR1 reads MDHEN; CDR2 reads SYDVKM. The DNA for the CDR3 is TGTGCCAGCAGTTTATCCCAGGGCTCCTACGAGCAGTACTTC. It encodes CASSLSQGSYEQYF.

The chain couples TRBV9 to TRBJ2-1, with D tentatively TRBD1 (5 bases). CDR3 size: 14 residues. Germline V CDR1 and CDR2: SGDLS, YYNGEE. V dropped 0 bases and J dropped 4 bases, with 8 bases sitting between them. The CDR3 DNA follows: TGTGCCAGCAGCGTAGAATCAGGGTACAATGAGCAGTTCTTC. It codes for CASSVESGYNEQFF.

This clone was recorded once. The rearrangement links TRBV11-2 to TRBJ1-4; D uncertain. The germline V gene encodes CDR1 SGHAT and CDR2 FQNNGV. V dropped 5 bases and J dropped 4 bases, with 11 bases sitting between them. The CDR3 sequence is 14 residues long. The CDR3 region is CASSHPYFNEKLFF. The DNA for the CDR3 is TGTGCCAGCAGCCACCCCTATTTTAATGAAAAACTGTTTTTT. The full variable domain, with the rest looked up from reference TRBV11-2 and TRBJ1-4, is EAGVAQSPRYKIIEKRQSVAFWCNPISGHATLYWYQQILGQGPKLLIQFQNNGVVDDSQLPKDRFSAERLKGVDSTLKIQPAKLEDSAVYLCASSHPYFNEKLFFGSGTQLSVL.

The rearrangement joins TRBV4-1 to TRBJ2-2, with TRBD1 matching over 8 bases. This CDR3 has 18 amino acids. V dropped 0 bases and J dropped 4; count of bases not matched to a gene: 10. Germline CDR1 MGHRA, CDR2 YSYEKL. CDR3 protein: CASSQEFGAGGRTGELFF. The CDR3 DNA reads as TGCGCCAGCAGCCAAGAGTTTGGGGCAGGGGGCCGCACCGGGGAGCTGTTTTTT.

Comment on this clone: Within the sample, other DNA sequences also encode this same CDR3. The gene calls are TRBV5-1 and TRBJ1-3, with 7 positions matching TRBD1. The CDR3 is made up of 14 amino acids. Per the germline V gene, CDR1 is SGHRS and CDR2 is YFSETQ. The junction had 1 base not matched to a gene; V was cut back by 2 bases and J by 2 bases. CDR3 amino acids: CASSFTGAGNTIYF. The CDR3 nucleotides are TGCGCCAGCAGCTTTACAGGGGCTGGAAACACCATATATTTT.

V is TRBV10-3 and J is TRBJ1-4; 11 positions agree with TRBD1. This CDR3 is 13 amino acids long. With V trimmed by 8 bases and J by 7 bases, 3 bases remained unmatched. Germline-derived CDR1 and CDR2 are ENHRY and SYGVKD. DNA of the CDR3: TGTGCCATCGGGACAGGGGGAGTTGAAAAACTGTTTTTT. The encoded protein is CAIGTGGVEKLFF.

This clone appeared once. The chain employs TRBV11-2 and TRBJ2-1; D might be TRBD2 (6 bases). This CDR3 region has 16 residues. V lost 1 base to trimming and J lost 3 bases, with 13 bases between them. CDR1 and CDR2 (germline): SGHAT, FQNNGV. CDR3 sequence reads: CASSLVRTTGYNEQFF. In DNA, the CDR3 is TGTGCCAGCAGCTTAGTTAGGACTACGGGCTACAATGAGCAGTTCTTC.